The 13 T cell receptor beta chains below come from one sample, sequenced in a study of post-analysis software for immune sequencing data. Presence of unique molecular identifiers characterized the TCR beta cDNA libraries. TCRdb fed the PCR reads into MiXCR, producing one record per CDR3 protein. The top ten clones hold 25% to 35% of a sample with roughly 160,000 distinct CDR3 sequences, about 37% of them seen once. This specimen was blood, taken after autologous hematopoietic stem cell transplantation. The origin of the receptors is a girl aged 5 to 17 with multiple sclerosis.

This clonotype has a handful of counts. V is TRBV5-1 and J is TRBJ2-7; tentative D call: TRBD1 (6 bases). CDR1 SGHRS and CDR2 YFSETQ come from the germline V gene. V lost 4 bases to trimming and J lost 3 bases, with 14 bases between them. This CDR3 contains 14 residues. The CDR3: CASSPRQASYEQYF. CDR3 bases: TGCGCCAGCAGCCCCAGACAGGCGAGCTACGAGCAGTACTTC. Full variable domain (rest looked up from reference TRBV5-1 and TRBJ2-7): KAGVTQTPRYLIKTRGQQVTLSCSPISGHRSVSWYQQTPGQGLQFLFEYFSETQRNKGNFPGRFSGRQFSNSRSEMNVSTLELGDSALYLCASSPRQASYEQYFGPGTRLTVT.

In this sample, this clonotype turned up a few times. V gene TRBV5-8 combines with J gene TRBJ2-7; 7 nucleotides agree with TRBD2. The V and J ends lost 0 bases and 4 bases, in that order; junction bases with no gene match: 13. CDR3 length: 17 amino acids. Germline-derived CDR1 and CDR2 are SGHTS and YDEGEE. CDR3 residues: CASSLVQGGGQKYEQYF. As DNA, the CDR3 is TGTGCCAGCAGCTTGGTTCAGGGCGGGGGTCAGAAGTACGAGCAGTACTTC.

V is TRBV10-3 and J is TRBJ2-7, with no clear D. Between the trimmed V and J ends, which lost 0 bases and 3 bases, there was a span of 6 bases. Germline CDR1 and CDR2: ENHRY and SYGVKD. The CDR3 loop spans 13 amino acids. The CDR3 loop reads CAISESGNYEQYF. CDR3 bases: TGTGCCATCAGTGAGTCCGGAAACTACGAGCAGTACTTC.

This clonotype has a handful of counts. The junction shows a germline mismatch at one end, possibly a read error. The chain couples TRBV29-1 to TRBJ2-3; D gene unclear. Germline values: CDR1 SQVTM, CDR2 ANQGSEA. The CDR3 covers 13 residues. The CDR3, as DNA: TGCAGCGTGGAAGCGCCTAGCACAGATACGCAGTATTTT. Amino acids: CSVEAPSTDTQYF.

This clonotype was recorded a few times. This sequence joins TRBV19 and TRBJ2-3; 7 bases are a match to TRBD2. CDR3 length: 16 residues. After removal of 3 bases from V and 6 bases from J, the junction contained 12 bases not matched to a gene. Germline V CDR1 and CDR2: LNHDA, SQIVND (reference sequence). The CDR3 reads CASSISSSGPRDTQYF. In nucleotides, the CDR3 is TGTGCCAGTAGTATCTCCTCTAGCGGACCGCGGGATACGCAGTATTTT.

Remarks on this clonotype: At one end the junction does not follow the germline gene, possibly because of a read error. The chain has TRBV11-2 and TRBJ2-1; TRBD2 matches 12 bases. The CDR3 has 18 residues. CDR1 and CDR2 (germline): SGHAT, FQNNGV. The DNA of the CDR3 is TGTGCCGGCAGCTTAAGGGCGCTAGCGGGAGGGTCCTACAATGAGCAGTTCTTC. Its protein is CAGSLRALAGGSYNEQFF.

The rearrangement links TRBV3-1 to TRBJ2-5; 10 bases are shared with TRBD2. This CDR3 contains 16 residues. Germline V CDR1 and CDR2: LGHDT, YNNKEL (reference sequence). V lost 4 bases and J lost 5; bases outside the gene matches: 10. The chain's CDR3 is CASSPTAGGSWETQYF. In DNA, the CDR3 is TGTGCCAGCAGCCCGACAGCGGGAGGGAGCTGGGAGACCCAGTACTTC.

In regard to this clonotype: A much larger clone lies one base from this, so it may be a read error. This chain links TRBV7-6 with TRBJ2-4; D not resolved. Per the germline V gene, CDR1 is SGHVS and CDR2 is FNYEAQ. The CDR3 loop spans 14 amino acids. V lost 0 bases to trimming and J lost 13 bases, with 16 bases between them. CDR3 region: CASSLALGYNEQYF. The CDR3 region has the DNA TGTGCCAGCAGCTTAGCGCTGGGCTACAATGAGCAGTACTTC. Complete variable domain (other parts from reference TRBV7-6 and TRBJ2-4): GAGVSQSPRYKVTKRGQDVALRCDPISGHVSLYWYRQALGQGPEFLTYFNYEAQQDKSGLPNDRFSAERPEGSISTLTIQRTEQRDSAMYRCASSLALGYNEQYFGAGTRLSVL.

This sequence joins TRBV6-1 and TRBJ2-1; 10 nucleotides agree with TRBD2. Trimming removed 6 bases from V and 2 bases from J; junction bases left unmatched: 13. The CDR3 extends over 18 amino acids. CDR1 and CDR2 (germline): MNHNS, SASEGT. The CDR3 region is CASSSITSGKVAYNEQFF. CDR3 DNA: TGTGCCAGCAGCTCCATAACTAGCGGGAAGGTCGCCTACAATGAGCAGTTCTTC.

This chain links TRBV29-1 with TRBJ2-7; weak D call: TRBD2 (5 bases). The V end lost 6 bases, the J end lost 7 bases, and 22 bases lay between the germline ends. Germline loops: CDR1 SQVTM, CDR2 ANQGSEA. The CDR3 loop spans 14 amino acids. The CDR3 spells CSVLLTGIQGEQYF. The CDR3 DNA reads TGCAGCGTGCTACTAACCGGGATCCAAGGGGAGCAGTACTTC.

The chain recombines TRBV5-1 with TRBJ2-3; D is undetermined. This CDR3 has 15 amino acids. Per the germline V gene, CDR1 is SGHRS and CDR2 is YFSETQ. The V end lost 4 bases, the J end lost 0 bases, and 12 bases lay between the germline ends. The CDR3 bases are TGCGCCAGCAGCCCCGACACTTCTAGCACAGATACGCAGTATTTT. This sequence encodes CASSPDTSSTDTQYF. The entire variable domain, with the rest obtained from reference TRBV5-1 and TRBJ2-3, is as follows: KAGVTQTPRYLIKTRGQQVTLSCSPISGHRSVSWYQQTPGQGLQFLFEYFSETQRNKGNFPGRFSGRQFSNSRSEMNVSTLELGDSALYLCASSPDTSSTDTQYFGPGTRLTVL.

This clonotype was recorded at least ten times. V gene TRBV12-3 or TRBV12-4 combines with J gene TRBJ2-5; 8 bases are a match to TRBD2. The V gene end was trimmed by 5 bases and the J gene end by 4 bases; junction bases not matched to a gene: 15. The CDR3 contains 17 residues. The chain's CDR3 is CASSGTLEREGRETQYF. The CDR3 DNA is TGTGCCAGCAGTGGGACCTTAGAACGGGAGGGGAGAGAGACCCAGTACTTC.

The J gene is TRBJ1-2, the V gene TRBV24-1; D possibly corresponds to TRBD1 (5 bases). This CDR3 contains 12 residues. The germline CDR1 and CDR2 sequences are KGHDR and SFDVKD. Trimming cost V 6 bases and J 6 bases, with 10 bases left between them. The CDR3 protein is CATSSREDGYTF. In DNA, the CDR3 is TGTGCCACCAGTTCCAGGGAGGATGGCTACACCTTC.